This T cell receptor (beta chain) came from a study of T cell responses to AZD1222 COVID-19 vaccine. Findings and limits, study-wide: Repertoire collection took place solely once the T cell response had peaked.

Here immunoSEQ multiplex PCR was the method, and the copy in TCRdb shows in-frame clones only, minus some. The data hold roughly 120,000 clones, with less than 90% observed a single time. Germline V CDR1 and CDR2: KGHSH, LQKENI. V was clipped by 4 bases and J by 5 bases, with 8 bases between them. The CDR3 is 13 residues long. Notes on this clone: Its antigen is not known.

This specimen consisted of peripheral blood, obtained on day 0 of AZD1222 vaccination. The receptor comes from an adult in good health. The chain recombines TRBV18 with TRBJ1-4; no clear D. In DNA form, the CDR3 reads TGTGCCAGCTCACAGGGTCTGAATGAAAAACTGTTTTTT. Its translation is CASSQGLNEKLFF.